Shown below are 27 T cell receptor beta chains from a single sample sequenced in a study of tumor-infiltrating lymphocytes in oesophageal squamous cell carcinoma. TCRdb passed the PCR reads through MiXCR, listing each CDR3 protein once. The data contain about 12,000 distinct CDR3 sequences, 50% to 65% of them seen just once; the ten biggest clones take up approximately 31%. The sequencing input was esophageal tumor tissue. These receptors were collected from a female donor with esophageal squamous cell carcinoma.

The chain uses TRBV7-2 and TRBJ2-2; TRBD2 aligns across 9 bases. Germline assignment: CDR1 SGHTA and CDR2 FQGNSA. The CDR3 totals 17 residues. V trimming: 0 bases; J trimming: 4 bases; junction bases outside the gene matches: 6. This CDR3 is CASSLAQRGAGTGELFF. CDR3 DNA sequence: TGTGCCAGCAGCTTAGCGCAGCGGGGGGCGGGCACCGGGGAGCTGTTTTTT.

This clonotype was counted a single time. The V and J genes are TRBV7-6 and TRBJ2-3; 9 bases align to TRBD2. Near its end, the DNA agrees better with TRBJ2-1, so the J call may be wrong. CDR3 length equals 17 residues. Germline V gene sequence: CDR1 SGHVS, CDR2 FNYEAQ. CDR3 residues: CASSLLGLAQGRGEQFF. The CDR3 nucleotides are TGTGCCAGCAGCTTGTTGGGACTAGCACAAGGAAGGGGTGAGCAGTTCTTC.

In this sample, this clonotype turned up a few times. This chain links TRBV6-1 with TRBJ2-1; no clear D. There are 15 residues in the CDR3. Per the germline V gene, CDR1 is MNHNS and CDR2 is SASEGT. V was pared by 7 bases and J by 0 bases, with 13 bases between. Here the CDR3 DNA reads TGTGCCAGCACTTCCCTCGCAGGCTCCTACAATGAGCAGTTCTTC. Amino acid sequence: CASTSLAGSYNEQFF.

Points on this clonotype: This may be a read error: a much more frequent sequence differs by one nucleotide. The chain couples TRBV12-3 or TRBV12-4 to TRBJ2-5, with 7 bases lining up with TRBD1. The CDR3 sequence is 13 residues long. The CDR3 DNA follows: TGTGCCAGCAGCCGACAGGGAGCCGGGGAGCTGTATTTT. Its protein product is CASSRQGAGELYF.

The chain couples TRBV5-6 to TRBJ2-1, with 11 bases identical to TRBD2. TRBJ2-5 explains the end of the DNA better; the J call may be wrong. Germline V gene sequence: CDR1 SGHDT, CDR2 YYEEEE. The CDR3 runs 14 residues. The CDR3 DNA is TGTGCCAGCAGTGGGACTAGCGGACAAGAGACCCAGTACTTC. The encoded protein is CASSGTSGQETQYF.

This clonotype is medium-sized by share. V usage is TRBV6-1 and J usage is TRBJ1-6; D not resolved. The CDR3 extends over 15 amino acids. Germline CDR1 reads MNHNS; CDR2 reads SASEGT. V was clipped by 6 bases and J by 5 bases, with 14 bases between them. The CDR3 here is CASRTAGADNSPLHF. The CDR3 region has the DNA TGTGCCAGCAGAACGGCGGGTGCGGATAATTCACCCCTCCACTTT.

In this sample, this clonotype turned up a few times. V is TRBV7-2 and J is TRBJ2-1; no firm D call. Trimming removed 2 bases from V and 4 bases from J, with 12 bases in between. This CDR3 region has 15 residues. Germline V lookup: CDR1 SGHTA, CDR2 FQGNSA. The CDR3 sequence: CASSLSPSPYNEQFF. For the CDR3, the DNA is TGTGCCAGCAGCTTAAGCCCTAGTCCTTACAATGAGCAGTTCTTC.

The rearrangement uses TRBV12-3 or TRBV12-4 and TRBJ2-3; TRBD2 agrees at 8 bases. V gave up 1 base and J gave up 3 bases; unmatched junction bases: 3. The CDR3 spans 15 residues. The CDR3 spells CASSLVERGTDTQYF. The CDR3 nucleotides read TGTGCCAGCAGTTTAGTTGAGCGGGGGACAGATACGCAGTATTTT.

The chain carries TRBV10-3 and TRBJ1-6; tentative D call: TRBD1 (6 bases). V lost 6 bases and J 19 bases, leaving 22 bases between the germline ends. The CDR3 consists of 13 residues. Germline V gives CDR1 ENHRY, CDR2 SYGVKD. The CDR3 is CAIRLAGDGGQHF. The CDR3 coding sequence is TGTGCCATCAGGCTAGCGGGAGACGGGGGGCAGCACTTT.

Comment on this clonotype: A read error is likely, as this CDR3 ends without the conserved phenylalanine or tryptophan. The chain has TRBV7-2 and TRBJ2-1; D call uncertain. The J call may be incorrect, as the DNA end agrees better with TRBJ2-7. In germline, CDR1 is SGHTA, CDR2 FQGNSA. This CDR3 comprises 12 residues. The CDR3 DNA reads as TGTGCCAGCAGCTTAAGCGAATACGAGCAGTACTTG. Translated, it gives CASSLSEYEQYL.

By proportion, this clonotype is medium-sized. CDR3 residues: CASSVGARYEQYF. The CDR3 bases are TGTGCCAGCAGTGTGGGGGCGCGTTACGAGCAGTACTTC. The V gene is TRBV6-1, the J gene TRBJ2-7, with a possible D match to TRBD1 (6 bases). V lost 4 bases and J 4 bases, leaving 11 bases between the germline ends. Germline CDR1 and CDR2: MNHNS and SASEGT. The CDR3 loop spans 13 amino acids.

About this clonotype itself: A junction boundary mismatches the germline segment, possibly from a read error. CDR3 sequence: CASSSDRNNEQFF. The DNA of the CDR3 is TGTGCTAGCAGCTCGGACAGGAACAATGAGCAGTTCTTC. V is TRBV7-6 and J is TRBJ2-1; 7 nucleotides align to TRBD1. Germline V lookup: CDR1 SGHVS, CDR2 FNYEAQ. This CDR3 region has 13 residues.

The J gene is TRBJ2-5, the V gene TRBV24-1; 7 bases map to TRBD1. The end of the DNA fits TRBJ2-7 better, so the J call may be wrong. Germline V gene lookup returns CDR1 KGHDR and CDR2 SFDVKD. The CDR3 has 15 amino acids. The CDR3 bases are TGTGCCACCAGTGGCGGGCCGGGACAGATCTACGAGCAGTACTTC. Translation: CATSGGPGQIYEQYF.

The chain links TRBV7-4 to TRBJ2-7; D is uncertain. The germline gives CDR1 SGHVT, CDR2 SQSDAQ. V was trimmed by 1 base and J by 2 bases, leaving 9 bases between them. This CDR3 has 14 residues. The CDR3 region is CASSLGNPTYEQYF. The CDR3 nucleotides read TGTGCCAGCAGCTTAGGGAATCCTACCTACGAGCAGTACTTC.

The chain couples TRBV6-2 or TRBV6-3 to TRBJ2-1; D possibly corresponds to TRBD1 (5 bases). The V end was cut by 5 bases, the J end by 0 bases, with 17 bases between. CDR1 is MNHEY, CDR2 SVGEGT, per germline. This CDR3 is built from 17 residues. The CDR3 DNA follows: TGTGCCAGCAGTGAAGAAAATTTCGACAGCTCCTACAATGAGCAGTTCTTC. It yields the protein CASSEENFDSSYNEQFF.

The gene calls are TRBV6-6 and TRBJ2-2; D is possibly TRBD2 (7 bases). The CDR3 contains 13 residues. Germline V lookup: CDR1 MNHNY, CDR2 SVGAGI (reference sequence). V lost 10 bases, J lost 4 bases, and 13 bases lay in between. The CDR3 region is CATQGRGTGELFF. The CDR3 DNA follows: TGTGCCACGCAGGGGAGGGGCACCGGGGAGCTGTTTTTT.

The genes are TRBV5-5 and TRBJ2-1; 7 nucleotides line up with TRBD1. The DNA end lines up better with TRBJ2-7; the J call may be wrong. The CDR3 totals 14 residues. Germline CDR1 is SGHKS and CDR2 is YYEKEE (reference sequence). The CDR3 DNA follows: TGTGCCAGCAGCTCGGTAGGGGGCTATTACGAGCAGTACTTC. This encodes CASSSVGGYYEQYF.

The chain uses TRBV7-2 and TRBJ2-1, with TRBD1 matching 7 bases. The ends lost 3 bases at V and 10 bases at J; junction bases unmatched: 3. This CDR3 is built from 12 residues. From germline, CDR1 is SGHTA and CDR2 FQGNSA. CDR3 residues: CASSFGTAEQFF. The CDR3 DNA is TGTGCCAGCAGCTTCGGGACAGCCGAGCAGTTCTTC.

At least ten counts were recorded for this clonotype. The chain joins TRBV18 to TRBJ2-2, with 9 nucleotides matching TRBD1. Germline V lookup: CDR1 KGHSH, CDR2 LQKENI. Losses at the gene ends were 1 base for V and 5 bases for J; bases not matched to a gene: 17. The CDR3 consists of 20 residues. This chain's CDR3 is CASSPLPGTGRNGATGELFF. DNA for the CDR3: TGTGCCAGCTCACCACTGCCCGGGACAGGGCGGAATGGGGCTACCGGGGAGCTGTTTTTT. The variable domain in full, completed from reference TRBV18 and TRBJ2-2, reads NAGVMQNPRHLVRRRGQEARLRCSPMKGHSHVYWYRQLPEEGLKFMVYLQKENIIDESGMPKERFSAEFPKEGPSILRIQQVVRGDSAAYFCASSPLPGTGRNGATGELFFGEGSRLTVL.

J is TRBJ2-7 and V is TRBV6-1; 8 positions agree with TRBD2. With 3 bases clipped from V and 3 bases from J, the junction kept 7 bases outside the gene matches. CDR1 and CDR2 from the germline V gene are MNHNS and SASEGT. The CDR3 has 15 amino acids. The CDR3 DNA sequence: TGTGCCAGCAGTGATCGGGGGGGTCGGGTCTACGAGCAGTACTTC. It is translated as CASSDRGGRVYEQYF.

This clonotype qualifies as medium-sized (0.01 to 0.1%). V is TRBV7-9 and J is TRBJ2-1, with D unresolved. Germline CDR1 is SEHNR and CDR2 is FQNEAQ (reference sequence). The V and J ends lost 3 bases and 9 bases respectively, with 9 bases between them. The CDR3 totals 12 residues. Written as DNA, the CDR3 is TGTGCCAGCAGCTTCTCACTGGGTGAGCAGTTCTTC. Translating it yields CASSFSLGEQFF. The full variable domain, completed using reference TRBV7-9 and TRBJ2-1, is DTGVSQNPRHKITKRGQNVTFRCDPISEHNRLYWYRQTLGQGPEFLTYFQNEAQLEKSRLLSDRFSAERPKGSFSTLEIQRTEQGDSAMYLCASSFSLGEQFFGPGTRLTVL.

In its sample, this clonotype was seen a few times. The final CDR3 position lacks the conserved phenylalanine or tryptophan, pointing to a likely read error. The DNA is left out, because the CDR3 cannot be placed on it with certainty; the CDR3 is given as TCRdb lists it. The chain joins TRBV7-3 to TRBJ2-5. A total of 15 residues make up the CDR3, ends included. CDR1 SGHTA and CDR2 FQGTGA come from the germline V gene. Here the CDR3 reads CASSTSFNTEAFFGN.

In this sample, this clonotype turned up once. The chain uses TRBV11-2 and TRBJ2-3; 7 bases map to TRBD1. The V gene end was trimmed by 0 bases and the J gene end by 0 bases; junction bases not matched to a gene: 3. Germline CDR1 is SGHAT and CDR2 is FQNNGV. This CDR3 is built from 16 residues. The CDR3 coding sequence is TGTGCCAGCAGCTTAGAGGACAGGCCTAGCACAGATACGCAGTATTTT. This codes for CASSLEDRPSTDTQYF.

CDR3 amino acids: CASRRSGSSYEQYF. The DNA for the CDR3 is TGTGCCAGCAGGAGAAGCGGGAGTTCGTACGAGCAGTACTTC. This rearrangement joins TRBV7-2 to TRBJ2-7, with 8 bases identical to TRBD2. Germline V gene data show CDR1 as SGHTA and CDR2 as FQGNSA. Losses at the gene ends were 6 bases for V and 4 bases for J; bases not matched to a gene: 8. The CDR3 runs 14 residues.

In this sample, this clonotype turned up a few times. Germline and junction disagree at one end, which may indicate a read error. The rearrangement uses TRBV7-6 and TRBJ2-1; D is possibly TRBD2 (6 bases). The CDR3 runs 13 residues. Germline lookup yields CDR1 SGHVS and CDR2 FNYEAQ. The CDR3, as DNA: TGTGCTAGCAGCAGGGACTTATACAATGAGCAGTTCTTC. This encodes CASSRDLYNEQFF.

In its sample, this clonotype was seen a few times. This chain connects TRBV11-3 to TRBJ2-1; 8 positions match TRBD2. V trimming: 0 bases; J trimming: 3 bases; junction bases outside the gene matches: 4. Germline lookup yields CDR1 SGHNT and CDR2 YENEEA. The CDR3 sequence is 16 residues long. CDR3 sequence: CASSLDGTSGYNEQFF. The CDR3 coding sequence is TGTGCCAGCAGCTTAGATGGGACTAGTGGCTACAATGAGCAGTTCTTC.

This clonotype was recorded at least ten times. V is TRBV6-1 and J is TRBJ1-1, with TRBD1 matching 8 bases. J was trimmed by 4 bases and V by 6 bases; bases with no gene match: 10. The CDR3 has 15 amino acids. Germline V gene data show CDR1 as MNHNS and CDR2 as SASEGT. The CDR3 loop reads CASSRQGRRATEAFF. CDR3 nucleotide sequence: TGTGCCAGCAGCAGACAGGGGAGACGGGCCACTGAAGCTTTCTTT.